This TCR beta chain was observed in a study of cytomegalovirus exposure and HLA in healthy donors. Profiled with immunoSEQ multiplex PCR; TCRdb holds only in-frame clones, not every one. The repertoire holds fewer than 400,000 clones, about nine tenths seen once, with around 0.8% in the top ten. Losses at the gene ends were 6 bases for V and 3 bases for J; bases not matched to a gene: 6. The CDR3 contains 14 residues. Germline V lookup: CDR1 MGHDK, CDR2 SYGVNS. A 120-subject validation cohort, separate from the approximately 720-subject first cohort, supplied the donors. The rearrangement joins TRBV25-1 to TRBJ2-7; TRBD2 aligns across 9 bases. Source material: PBMCs. This receptor was identified in a woman between 18 and 29 years old in good health and CMV-seronegative. The CDR3 DNA sequence: TGTGCCAGCAGCCTAGGACTAGCGAACTACGAGCAGTACTTC. This sequence encodes CASSLGLANYEQYF.